The rows below give T cell receptor beta chains drawn from one sample of a study of cytomegalovirus exposure and HLA in healthy donors. Method: immunoSEQ multiplex PCR; TCRdb's copy keeps in-frame clones and lacks some. The profile covers approximately 230,000 clones, with more than 85% appearing a single time and around 12% taken by the ten largest. Material: PBMCs. Receptors originate from a man between 18 and 29 years old in good health and CMV-seropositive. Each CDR3 is given with its conserved first and last residue. The D gene is left open where the match is weak. The size of a clone is reported for some rows only, either as once, few or many, or as a class for expanded clones.

D,size,V,J,DNA,CDR3
TRBD2,NA,TRBV11-1,TRBJ2-7,TGTGCCAGCAGCTTCTCGAGTAGCGGGGGGATAAGCTCCTACGAGCAGTACTTC,CASSFSSSGGISSYEQYF
NA,once,TRBV7-2,TRBJ2-1,TGTGCCAGCAGGCTGTCGCGGGCCAGCCTTTACAATGAGCAGTTCTTC,CASRLSRASLYNEQFF
NA,NA,TRBV7-3,TRBJ2-1,TGTGCCAGCAGCTCCCCAGCGGGTGAGCAGTTCTTC,CASSSPAGEQFF
NA,NA,TRBV5-4,TRBJ1-1,TGTGCCAGCAGCTTGGACCCGGGGTCTGGGACTGAAGCTTTCTTT,CASSLDPGSGTEAFF
NA,NA,TRBV4-3,TRBJ1-2,TGCGCCAGCAGCCTCTCCACCGACGCAGATTATGGCTACACCTTC,CASSLSTDADYGYTF
TRBD1,NA,TRBV4-1,TRBJ2-7,TGCGCCAGCAGCCAACCCGGGACAGGGCAATACGAGCAGTACTTC,CASSQPGTGQYEQYF
TRBD2,NA,TRBV20-1,TRBJ2-3,TGCAGTGCCGGACTAGCCGATACGCAGTATTTT,CSAGLADTQYF
TRBD1,NA,TRBV30,TRBJ1-4,TGTGCCTGGAGTGGGACAGGGCGCCCGTATGAAAAACTGTTTTTT,CAWSGTGRPYEKLFF
TRBD2,NA,TRBV7-2,TRBJ2-2,TGTGCCAGCAGCCGGACTAGTATGATTGGCACCGGGGAGCTGTTTTTT,CASSRTSMIGTGELFF
NA,NA,TRBV28,TRBJ1-2,TGTGCCAGCAGTTTCCCCGGAGTGGGTGGCTACACCTTC,CASSFPGVGGYTF
NA,NA,TRBV10-2,TRBJ1-2,TGCGCCAGCAGTGCCTACAGTAACTATGGCTACACCTTC,CASSAYSNYGYTF
NA,many,TRBV7-2,TRBJ2-7,TGTGCCAGCAGCTTAGCGAGCCAGGCCGCCTACGAGCAGTACTTC,CASSLASQAAYEQYF
NA,few,TRBV12-5,TRBJ1-1,TGTGCTAGTGGTTTGGTTGCCGATCGAGCTTTCTTT,CASGLVADRAFF
NA,NA,TRBV7-2,TRBJ2-5,TGTGCCAGCAGCCCGGGACCGGGACAAGAGACCCAGTACTTC,CASSPGPGQETQYF
NA,NA,TRBV27,TRBJ2-1,TGTGCCAGCAGTTACAACAATGAGCAGTTCTTC,CASSYNNEQFF
TRBD1,NA,TRBV29-1,TRBJ2-5,TGCAGCGGCGGGACAGGGGAAGAGACCCAGTACTTC,CSGGTGEETQYF
NA,NA,TRBV6-6,TRBJ2-1,TGTGCCAGCAGCCAACGAGCCGGGATGTCCTACAATGAGCAGTTCTTC,CASSQRAGMSYNEQFF
NA,NA,TRBV6-6,TRBJ2-1,TGTGCCAGCAGTTACTCATCAGGAGCCTGGGAGCAGTTCTTC,CASSYSSGAWEQFF
TRBD1,NA,TRBV27,TRBJ2-5,TGTGCCAGCAGTTCGAACCCGACAGGGGCACAAGAGACCCAGTACTTC,CASSSNPTGAQETQYF
NA,NA,TRBV6-5,TRBJ2-7,TGTGCCAGCAGTTACTCCCTGCGGGTGGCGGCCTACGAGCAGTACTTC,CASSYSLRVAAYEQYF
TRBD2,once,TRBV5-1,TRBJ2-7,TGCGCCAGCAGCTTAGGAGTCCGGGGTAGCGGGAGGTCCTACGAGCAGTACTTC,CASSLGVRGSGRSYEQYF
TRBD2,NA,TRBV27,TRBJ2-1,TGTGCCAGCAGGACTAGCGGACCATCCTACAATGAGCAGTTCTTC,CASRTSGPSYNEQFF
TRBD2,NA,TRBV29-1,TRBJ2-2,TGCAGCGGGTTCCATTACACTAGCGGGGAAAACACCGGGGAGCTGTTTTTT,CSGFHYTSGENTGELFF
NA,NA,TRBV6-5,TRBJ2-1,TGTGCCAGCAGGGCGGGACCCTACAATGAGCAGTTCTTC,CASRAGPYNEQFF
TRBD2,NA,TRBV6-1,TRBJ2-3,TGTGCCAGCAGTGGATTAGAGCGGGGCCTAGGCACAGATACGCAGTATTTT,CASSGLERGLGTDTQYF
TRBD2,NA,TRBV2,TRBJ2-1,TGTGCCAGCAGTGTGAAGACTAGCGGGGGTTCCCCTAGCTCCTACAATGAGCAGTTCTTC,CASSVKTSGGSPSSYNEQFF
NA,NA,TRBV20-1,TRBJ1-1,TGCAGTGGGCGCGAGAACACTGAAGCTTTCTTT,CSGRENTEAFF
NA,NA,TRBV6-1,TRBJ2-5,TGTGCCAGCAGCCCGGGCCAAGAGACCCAGTACTTC,CASSPGQETQYF
NA,NA,TRBV19,TRBJ1-2,TGTGCCAGTAGTATAGAGGGTCCGGGGAGCTATGGCTACACCTTC,CASSIEGPGSYGYTF
NA,few,TRBV5-8,TRBJ2-4,TGTGCCAGCAGCTTCGGGACCTTAGCCAAAAACATTCAGTACTTC,CASSFGTLAKNIQYF
NA,once,TRBV9,TRBJ1-2,TGTGCCAGCAGCACCGTTGACAGTTTCCCCAGTGGCTACACCTTC,CASSTVDSFPSGYTF
NA,once,TRBV7-8,TRBJ1-1,TGTGCCAGCAGCTTACAGGGCGCCGCAGCTTTCTTT,CASSLQGAAAFF
TRBD1,NA,TRBV29-1,TRBJ2-7,TGCAGCGTTGTGGGGACAGGGCCCTACGAGCAGTACTTC,CSVVGTGPYEQYF
NA,NA,TRBV5-4,TRBJ1-2,TGTGCCAGCAGTCCACCGGGCGGCTATGGCTACACCTTC,CASSPPGGYGYTF
TRBD1,once,TRBV28,TRBJ1-2,TGTGCCAGCAGTTCGTACAGGGGGAGTTTCGTGAGTGGCTACACCTTC,CASSSYRGSFVSGYTF
TRBD1,NA,TRBV9,TRBJ1-4,TGTGCCAGCAGCGTAGCCCCGGACAGGTTCGAAAAACTGTTTTTT,CASSVAPDRFEKLFF
NA,NA,TRBV5-1,TRBJ2-6,TGCGCCAGCAGCATCACAAACTCTGGGGCCAACGTCCTGACTTTC,CASSITNSGANVLTF
TRBD1,NA,TRBV28,TRBJ2-7,TGTGCCAGCAGTTTAGGAGGGACAGGAGCCTACGAGCAGTACTTC,CASSLGGTGAYEQYF
TRBD2,once,TRBV27,TRBJ2-1,TGTGCCAGCAGTTTTGCGGGAGGCCACAATGAGCAGTTCTTC,CASSFAGGHNEQFF
NA,NA,TRBV7-3,TRBJ2-1,TGTGCCAGCAGCTTAGGGGTCGCCTCCTACAATGAGCAGTTCTTC,CASSLGVASYNEQFF
NA,NA,TRBV27,TRBJ2-1,TGTGCCAGCATCCGAACCGGGGCAGGCTCCTACAATGAGCAGTTCTTC,CASIRTGAGSYNEQFF
NA,NA,TRBV5-6,TRBJ1-5,TGTGCCAGCAGCTTGATGGGTGAGCCCCAGCATTTT,CASSLMGEPQHF
TRBD2,NA,TRBV28,TRBJ2-7,TGTGCCAGCAGTTGGGGTCTTCGGGTAGCGGGAGTTTCCTACGAGCAGTACTTC,CASSWGLRVAGVSYEQYF
TRBD2,NA,TRBV9,TRBJ2-7,TGTGCCAGCAGCCTCTACGGAAGCGGGAGCGTGCAGTACTTC,CASSLYGSGSVQYF
NA,NA,TRBV6-1,TRBJ2-7,TGTGCCAGCAGTGAAGCTGGCACCGTCTACGAGCAGTACTTC,CASSEAGTVYEQYF
NA,NA,TRBV30,TRBJ2-7,TGTGCCTGGAGTCACCCAATATTCTACGAGCAGTACTTC,CAWSHPIFYEQYF
NA,NA,TRBV2,TRBJ1-2,TGTGCCAGCAGTGGGACCGGGACAACGAATGGCTACACCTTC,CASSGTGTTNGYTF
NA,NA,TRBV2,TRBJ1-5,TGTGCCAGCTCGCTGATGTATAGCAATCAGCCCCAGCATTTT,CASSLMYSNQPQHF
NA,NA,TRBV5-8,TRBJ1-5,TGTGCCAGCAGCTGGGACGTCAATCAGCCCCAGCATTTT,CASSWDVNQPQHF
NA,NA,TRBV7-8,TRBJ2-1,TGTGCCAGCAGCTTAGAATTAGCGCGGGATGAGCAGTTCTTC,CASSLELARDEQFF
NA,NA,TRBV6-4,TRBJ2-3,TGTGCCAGCAGAGAGACGGGCACAGATACGCAGTATTTT,CASRETGTDTQYF
TRBD1,NA,TRBV27,TRBJ2-7,TGTGCCAGCAGTTTATCGGGAGCGGGGACAGGGTCATCCTACGAGCAGTACTTC,CASSLSGAGTGSSYEQYF
NA,once,TRBV18,TRBJ2-5,TGTGCCAGCTCACCAAGGGAAACTCACGAAGAGACCCAGTACTTC,CASSPRETHEETQYF
NA,NA,TRBV7-7,TRBJ2-7,TGTGCCAGCAGCTTAGCCGGCAGGCCTGACGAGCAGTACTTC,CASSLAGRPDEQYF
TRBD1,NA,TRBV15,TRBJ2-7,TGTGCCACCAGCGGGGACAGGGGCGTCTACGAGCAGTACTTC,CATSGDRGVYEQYF
NA,NA,TRBV5-1,TRBJ1-2,TGCGCCAGCAGCTTGGATGGGGGGAACTATGGCTACACCTTC,CASSLDGGNYGYTF
NA,few,TRBV18,TRBJ1-1,TGTGCCAGCTCACCTCTGAACACTGAAGCTTTCTTT,CASSPLNTEAFF
TRBD1,few,TRBV5-1,TRBJ2-2,TGCGCCAGCAGCTGGACAGGGGACACCGGGGAGCTGTTTTTT,CASSWTGDTGELFF
TRBD2,NA,TRBV10-3,TRBJ2-1,TGTGCCATCAGTGGGGGGACTAGCGGGAGGGCCGAGCAGTTCTTC,CAISGGTSGRAEQFF
TRBD1,NA,TRBV5-4,TRBJ2-3,TGTGCCAGCAGCTCACCAGACCGGGACAGAAAAAGATCGGATACGCAGTATTTT,CASSSPDRDRKRSDTQYF